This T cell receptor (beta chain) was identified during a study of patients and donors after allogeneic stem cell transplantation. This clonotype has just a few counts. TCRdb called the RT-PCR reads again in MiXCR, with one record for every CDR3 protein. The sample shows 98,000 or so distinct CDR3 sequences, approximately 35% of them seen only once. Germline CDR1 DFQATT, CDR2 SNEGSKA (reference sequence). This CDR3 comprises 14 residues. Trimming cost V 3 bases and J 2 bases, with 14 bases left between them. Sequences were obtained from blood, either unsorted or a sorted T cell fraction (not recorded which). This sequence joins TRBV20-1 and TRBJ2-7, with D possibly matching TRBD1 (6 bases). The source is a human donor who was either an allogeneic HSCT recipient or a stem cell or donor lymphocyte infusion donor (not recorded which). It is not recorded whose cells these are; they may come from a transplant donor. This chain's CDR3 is CSARNRVQTYEQYF. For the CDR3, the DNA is TGCAGTGCTAGGAACAGGGTTCAAACCTACGAGCAGTACTTC.